Listed below are T cell receptor beta chains from one sample, sequenced in a study of T cell repertoires in cytomegalovirus infection. TCRdb reprocessed the reads with MiXCR, giving one entry per CDR3 protein. The sample holds more than 400,000 distinct CDR3 sequences; more than 20% are singletons and the top ten take approximately 13%. The sequenced material came from PBMCs. Receptors were obtained from a human donor in good health (CMV status not recorded). Some clones in this sample may be carry-over from other donors' samples. CDR3s include the opening cysteine and the closing phenylalanine or tryptophan. Fields, in order: CDR3 protein, CDR3 DNA, D gene, CDR3 length, clone size, J gene, V gene. D genes are given only for firm matches. Part of the rows lack a size; the others show once, few, many or a class for expanded clones.

CATREVAESTDTQYF TGTGCCACAAGGGAAGTAGCGGAGAGCACAGATACGCAGTATTTT NA 15 few TRBJ2-3 TRBV19
CASSLEARGVDTQYF TGTGCCAGCAGCTTAGAGGCCAGGGGAGTGGATACGCAGTATTTT NA 15 many TRBJ2-3 TRBV7-2
CASSRIGVSRNEKLFF TGTGCCAGTAGCCGGATAGGGGTGTCGCGGAATGAAAAACTGTTTTTT NA 16 NA TRBJ1-4 TRBV19
CASSLDGTKTYQETQYF TGTGCCAGCAGCTTAGATGGGACTAAAACGTACCAAGAGACCCAGTACTTC TRBD2 17 many TRBJ2-5 TRBV7-6
CASSEKGGLAASYNEQFF TGTGCCAGCAGCGAAAAGGGGGGACTAGCGGCCTCCTACAATGAGCAGTTCTTC TRBD2 18 NA TRBJ2-1 TRBV9
CASSEQGLSYEQYF TGTGCCAGCAGTGAACAGGGTTTATCCTACGAGCAGTACTTC NA 14 NA TRBJ2-7 TRBV28
CASSLGQVLSPLHF TGTGCCAGCAGTCTTGGACAGGTTCTTTCACCCCTCCACTTT TRBD1 14 NA TRBJ1-6 TRBV12-3/TRBV12-4
CASSISGGGGNQPQHF TGTGCCAGCAGCATTTCAGGGGGAGGCGGCAATCAGCCCCAGCATTTT TRBD1 16 many TRBJ1-5 TRBV7-8
CASSLDRDPYGYTF TGTGCCAGCAGCCTCGACAGGGATCCCTATGGCTACACCTTC TRBD1 14 few TRBJ1-2 TRBV13
CASRRLAGANEQFF TGTGCCAGCCGACGGCTAGCGGGAGCCAATGAGCAGTTCTTC TRBD2 14 few TRBJ2-1 TRBV27
CASSLAGGYGYTF TGTGCCAGCAGCTTAGCGGGGGGCTATGGCTACACCTTC NA 13 many TRBJ1-2 TRBV7-2
CASSQVDLVSYNSPLHF TGCGCCAGCAGCCAAGTGGACCTGGTGTCCTATAATTCACCCCTCCACTTT NA 17 once TRBJ1-6 TRBV4-1
CASTGEGRTTYEQYF TGTGCCAGCACCGGTGAGGGACGGACTACCTACGAGCAGTACTTC NA 15 NA TRBJ2-7 TRBV6-5
CATQPGTSSSPLHF TGTGCCACCCAACCGGGGACAAGTAGTTCACCCCTCCACTTT NA 14 few TRBJ1-6 TRBV10-3
CASSSRPSAGINEKLFF TGTGCCAGCAGTTCGCGGCCCTCGGCGGGTATTAATGAAAAACTGTTTTTT NA 17 NA TRBJ1-4 TRBV12-3/TRBV12-4
CASSQVQGAQGGYTF TGCGCCAGCAGCCAAGTACAGGGGGCACAGGGTGGCTACACCTTC TRBD1 15 many TRBJ1-2 TRBV4-3
CASSLPPGPTYEQYF TGTGCCAGCAGCTTACCACCGGGACCAACCTACGAGCAGTACTTC NA 15 many TRBJ2-7 TRBV7-8
CASSDSSGSGDTQYF TGTGCCAGCAGTGACTCGAGTGGGAGTGGAGATACGCAGTATTTT NA 15 NA TRBJ2-3 TRBV6-4
CASSFFGAGSEAFF TGTGCCAGCAGCTTCTTCGGGGCCGGGTCTGAAGCTTTCTTT NA 14 NA TRBJ1-1 TRBV5-5
CASSPPEGGGEQFF TGTGCCAGCAGCCCCCCGGAAGGTGGAGGTGAGCAGTTCTTC NA 14 few TRBJ2-1 TRBV28
CASSGYLEQFF TGTGCCAGCAGCGGATATTTAGAGCAGTTCTTC NA 11 few TRBJ2-1 TRBV7-2
CSARSGRHSSGANVLTF TGCAGTGCTAGATCCGGGAGACACAGCTCTGGGGCCAACGTCCTGACTTTC NA 17 once TRBJ2-6 TRBV20-1
CATSDMAGGGQETQYF TGTGCCACCAGTGATATGGCGGGAGGAGGGCAAGAGACCCAGTACTTC TRBD2 16 few TRBJ2-5 TRBV24-1
CASSLKGRGRDNEQFF TGTGCCAGCAGCTTGAAGGGCAGGGGGCGCGACAATGAGCAGTTCTTC TRBD1 16 NA TRBJ2-1 TRBV11-2
CASSQDPGANVLTF TGTGCCAGCAGCCAGGACCCTGGGGCCAACGTCCTGACTTTC NA 14 few TRBJ2-6 TRBV11-2
CATAGTVSSYNEQFF TGTGCCACCGCCGGGACGGTCAGCTCCTACAATGAGCAGTTCTTC NA 15 NA TRBJ2-1 TRBV24-1
CASRSTGGNTEAFF TGTGCCAGCAGATCTACAGGGGGCAACACTGAAGCTTTCTTT TRBD1 14 NA TRBJ1-1 TRBV12-3/TRBV12-4
CASSFIGSGQETQYF TGTGCCAGCAGTTTTATCGGGAGTGGGCAAGAGACCCAGTACTTC NA 15 many TRBJ2-5 TRBV12-3/TRBV12-4
CASRTTGTKAEAFF TGTGCCAGCAGAACGACCGGGACCAAGGCTGAAGCTTTCTTT NA 14 many TRBJ1-1 TRBV6-2/TRBV6-3
CAIFQRWHPPVGEQFF TGCGCCATCTTCCAAAGATGGCATCCTCCAGTAGGTGAGCAGTTCTTC NA 16 many TRBJ2-1 TRBV23-1
CASSLDDTQYF TGTGCCAGCAGTTTAGATGATACGCAGTATTTT NA 11 NA TRBJ2-3 TRBV28